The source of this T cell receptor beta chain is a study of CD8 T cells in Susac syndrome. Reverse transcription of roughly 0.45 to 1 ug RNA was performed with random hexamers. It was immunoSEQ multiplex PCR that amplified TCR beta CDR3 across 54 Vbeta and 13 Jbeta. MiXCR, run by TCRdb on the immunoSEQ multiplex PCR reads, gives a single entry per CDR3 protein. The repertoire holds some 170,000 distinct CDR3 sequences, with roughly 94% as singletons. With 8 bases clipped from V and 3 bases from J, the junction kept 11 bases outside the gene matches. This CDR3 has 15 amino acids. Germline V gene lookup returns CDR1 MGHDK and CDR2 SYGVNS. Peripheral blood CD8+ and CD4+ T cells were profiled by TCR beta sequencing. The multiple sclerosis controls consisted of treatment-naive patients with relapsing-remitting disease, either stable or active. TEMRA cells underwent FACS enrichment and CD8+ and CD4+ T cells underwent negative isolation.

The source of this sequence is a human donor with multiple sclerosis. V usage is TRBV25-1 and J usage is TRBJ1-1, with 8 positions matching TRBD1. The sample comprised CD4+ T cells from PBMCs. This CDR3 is CASGRTGYSDTEAFF. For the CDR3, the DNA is TGTGCCAGCGGGAGGACAGGGTATTCGGACACTGAAGCTTTCTTT.